The 2 T cell receptor beta chains given below trace back to one sample, sequenced in a study of identical twins. MiXCR, applied by TCRdb to the 5' RACE reads, yields one record per CDR3 protein. Of approximately 500,000 distinct CDR3 sequences in the sample, 12% to 15% were seen once. Another study also made use of these data, one on yellow fever vaccine responses in identical twins.

The source material was CD4+ T cells sorted from blood. These receptors all stem from a woman aged 18 to 35 in good health.

This clonotype occurred a few times. The J gene is TRBJ2-7, the V gene TRBV24-1; TRBD1 aligns across 8 bases. The germline V gene has CDR1 KGHDR and CDR2 SFDVKD. After removal of 2 bases from V and 12 bases from J, the junction contained 5 bases not matched to a gene. This CDR3 spans 12 amino acids. CDR3 sequence reads: CATSDSGQGLYF. CDR3 nucleotide sequence: TGTGCCACCAGTGATTCTGGACAGGGCTTGTACTTC.

This clonotype was seen a few times. The chain carries TRBV28 and TRBJ2-7; the match to TRBD2 covers 14 bases. Germline lookup yields CDR1 MDHEN and CDR2 SYDVKM. The junction had 7 bases not matched to a gene; V was cut back by 6 bases and J by 6 bases. The CDR3 is made up of 15 amino acids. The CDR3 bases are TGTGCCAGCAGACAATCCGGGACTAGCGGGAGCGAGCAGTACTTC. This translates into CASRQSGTSGSEQYF.